The entry below describes one T cell receptor beta chain. Its antigen is unknown. These data are taken from a study of cytomegalovirus exposure and HLA in healthy donors. General observations from the study: A list of approximately 160 TCR beta chains associated with cytomegalovirus was given. The TCR clusters that emerged in the first cohort tended, a later analysis found, to co-occur in the 120 or so validation repertoires.

Trimming took 0 bases from V and 5 from J; bases not matched to a gene: 7. The length of the CDR3 is 16 residues. Germline V CDR1 and CDR2: MGHRA, YSYEKL. The method was immunoSEQ multiplex PCR; TCRdb's version includes in-frame clones alone and lacks a portion of them. Counted here are about 360,000 clones, just over 85% occurring once; the ten biggest clones make up 0.83%. The sample comprised PBMCs. The rearrangement uses TRBV4-1 and TRBJ1-3, with TRBD1 matching 7 bases. The receptor's source is a young woman in good health and CMV-seronegative. This CDR3 is CASSQDWTGARNTIYF. Written as DNA, the CDR3 is TGCGCCAGCAGCCAAGATTGGACAGGCGCTCGAAACACCATATATTTT.